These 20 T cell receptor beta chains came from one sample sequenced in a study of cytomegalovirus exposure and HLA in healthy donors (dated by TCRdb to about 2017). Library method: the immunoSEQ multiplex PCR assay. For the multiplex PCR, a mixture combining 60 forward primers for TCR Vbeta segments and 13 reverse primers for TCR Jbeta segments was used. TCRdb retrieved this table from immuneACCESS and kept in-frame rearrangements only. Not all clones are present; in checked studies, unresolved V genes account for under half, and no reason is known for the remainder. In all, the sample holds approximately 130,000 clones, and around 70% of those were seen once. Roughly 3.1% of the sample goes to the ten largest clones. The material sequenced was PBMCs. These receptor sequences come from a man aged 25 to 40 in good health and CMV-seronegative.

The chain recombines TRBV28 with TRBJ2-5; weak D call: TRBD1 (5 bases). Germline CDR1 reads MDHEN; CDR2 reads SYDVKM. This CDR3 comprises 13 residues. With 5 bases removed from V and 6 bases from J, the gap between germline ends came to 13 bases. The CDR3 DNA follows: TGTGCCAGCAGTCCAGTTGTGGGGCAGACCCAGTACTTC. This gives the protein CASSPVVGQTQYF.

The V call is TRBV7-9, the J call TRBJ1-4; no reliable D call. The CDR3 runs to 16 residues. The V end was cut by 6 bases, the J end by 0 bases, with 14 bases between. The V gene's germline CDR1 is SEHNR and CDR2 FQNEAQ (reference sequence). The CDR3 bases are TGTGCCAGCAGGCCCGGTCTGGTTTCAACTAATGAAAAACTGTTTTTT. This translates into CASRPGLVSTNEKLFF.

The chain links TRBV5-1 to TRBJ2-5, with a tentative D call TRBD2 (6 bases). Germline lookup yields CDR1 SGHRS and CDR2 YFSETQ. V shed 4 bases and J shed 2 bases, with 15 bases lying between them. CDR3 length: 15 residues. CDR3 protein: CASSLWTDYQETQYF. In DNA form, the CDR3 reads TGCGCCAGCAGCCTTTGGACGGACTATCAAGAGACCCAGTACTTC.

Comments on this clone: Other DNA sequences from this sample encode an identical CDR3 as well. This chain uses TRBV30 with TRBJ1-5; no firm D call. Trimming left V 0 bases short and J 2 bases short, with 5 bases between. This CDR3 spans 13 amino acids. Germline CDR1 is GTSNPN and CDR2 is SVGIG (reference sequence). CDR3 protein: CAWSVRGNQPQHF. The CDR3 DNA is TGTGCCTGGAGTGTACGGGGCAATCAGCCCCAGCATTTT.

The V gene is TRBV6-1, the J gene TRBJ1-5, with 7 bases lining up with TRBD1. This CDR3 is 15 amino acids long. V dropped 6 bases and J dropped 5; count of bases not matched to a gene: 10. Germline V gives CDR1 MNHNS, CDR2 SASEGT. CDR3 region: CASRSQGNTDQPQHF. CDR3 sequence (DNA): TGTGCCAGCAGGTCACAGGGGAATACGGATCAGCCCCAGCATTTT.

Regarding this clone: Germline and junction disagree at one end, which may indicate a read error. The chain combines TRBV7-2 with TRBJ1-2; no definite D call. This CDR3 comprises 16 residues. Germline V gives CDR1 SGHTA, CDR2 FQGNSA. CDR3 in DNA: TGTGCCAGCAGCTTAGCGCCTAGGTTAGGTAACGATGGCTACACCTTC. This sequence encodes CASSLAPRLGNDGYTF.

CDR3 sequence: CASSQENIQYF. In DNA form, the CDR3 reads TGTGCCAGCAGTCAGGAAAACATTCAGTACTTC. The chain carries TRBV2 and TRBJ2-4; no clear D. The V end was cut by 5 bases, the J end by 5 bases, with 4 bases between. The germline V gene encodes CDR1 SNHLY and CDR2 FYNNEI. The CDR3 is 11 amino acids.

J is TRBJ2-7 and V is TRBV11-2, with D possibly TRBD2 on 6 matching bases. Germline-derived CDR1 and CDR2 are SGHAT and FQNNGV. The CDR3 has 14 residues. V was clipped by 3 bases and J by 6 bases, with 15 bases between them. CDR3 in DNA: TGTGCCAGCAGCTTTATTAGCGGAATCGGCGAGCAGTACTTC. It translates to CASSFISGIGEQYF.

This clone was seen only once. This chain's CDR3 is CASGGGQDGYTF. Here the CDR3 DNA reads TGCGCCAGCGGGGGCGGACAGGATGGCTACACCTTC. V is TRBV4-3 and J is TRBJ1-2; 7 nucleotides agree with TRBD1. V lost 8 bases, J lost 6 bases, and 6 bases stayed unmatched. The CDR3 extends over 12 amino acids. Germline CDR1 reads LGHNA; CDR2 reads YSLEER.

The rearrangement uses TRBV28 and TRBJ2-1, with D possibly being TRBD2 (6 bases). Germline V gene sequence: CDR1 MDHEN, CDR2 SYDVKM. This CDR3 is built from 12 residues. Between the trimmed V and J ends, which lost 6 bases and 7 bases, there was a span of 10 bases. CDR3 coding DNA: TGTGCCAGCAGCTTTAGCGGAAATGAGCAGTTCTTC. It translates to CASSFSGNEQFF.

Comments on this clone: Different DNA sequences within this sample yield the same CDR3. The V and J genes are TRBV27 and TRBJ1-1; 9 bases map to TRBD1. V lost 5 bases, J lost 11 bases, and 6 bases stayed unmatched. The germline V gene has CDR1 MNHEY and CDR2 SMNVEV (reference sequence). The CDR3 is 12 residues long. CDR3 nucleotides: TGTGCCAGCAGTCTAACAGGGGGCGAGGCTTTCTTT. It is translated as CASSLTGGEAFF.

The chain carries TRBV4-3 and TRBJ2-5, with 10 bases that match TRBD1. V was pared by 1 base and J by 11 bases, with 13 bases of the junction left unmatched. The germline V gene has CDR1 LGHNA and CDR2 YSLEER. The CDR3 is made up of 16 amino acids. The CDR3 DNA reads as TGCGCCAGCAGCCAAGCGGGGACAGGGGCGCCTAGTCCTCAGTACTTC. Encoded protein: CASSQAGTGAPSPQYF.

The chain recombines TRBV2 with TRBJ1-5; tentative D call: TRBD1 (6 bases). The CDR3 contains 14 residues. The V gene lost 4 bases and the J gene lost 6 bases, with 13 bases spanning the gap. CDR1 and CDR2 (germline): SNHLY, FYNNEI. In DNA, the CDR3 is TGTGCCAGCAGTGCTCAACAGGGCGGTCAGCCCCAGCATTTT. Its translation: CASSAQQGGQPQHF.

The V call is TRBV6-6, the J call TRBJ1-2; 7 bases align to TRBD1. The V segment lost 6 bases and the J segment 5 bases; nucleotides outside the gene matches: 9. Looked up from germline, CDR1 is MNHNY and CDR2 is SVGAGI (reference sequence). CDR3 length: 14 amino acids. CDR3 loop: CASRAGTVKYGYTF. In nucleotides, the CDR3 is TGTGCCAGCAGGGCCGGGACAGTGAAGTATGGCTACACCTTC.

The CDR3 here is CASSSIAGGNNEQFF. The DNA of the CDR3 is TGTGCCAGCAGCTCTATAGCGGGGGGGAACAATGAGCAGTTCTTC. J is TRBJ2-1 and V is TRBV7-3, with 11 positions matching TRBD2. The CDR3 length is 15 residues. J was trimmed by 5 bases and V by 4 bases; bases with no gene match: 4. Germline V gene data show CDR1 as SGHTA and CDR2 as FQGTGA.

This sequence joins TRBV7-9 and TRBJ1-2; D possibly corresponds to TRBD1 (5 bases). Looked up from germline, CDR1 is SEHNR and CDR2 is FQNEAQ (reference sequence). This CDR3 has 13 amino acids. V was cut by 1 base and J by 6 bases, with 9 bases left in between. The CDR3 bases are TGTGCCAGCAGCTTAGGAATAGGGGATGGCTACACCTTC. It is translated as CASSLGIGDGYTF. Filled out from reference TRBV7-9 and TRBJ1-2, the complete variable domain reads DTGVSQNPRHKITKRGQNVTFRCDPISEHNRLYWYRQTLGQGPEFLTYFQNEAQLEKSRLLSDRFSAERPKGSFSTLEIQRTEQGDSAMYLCASSLGIGDGYTFGSGTRLTVV.

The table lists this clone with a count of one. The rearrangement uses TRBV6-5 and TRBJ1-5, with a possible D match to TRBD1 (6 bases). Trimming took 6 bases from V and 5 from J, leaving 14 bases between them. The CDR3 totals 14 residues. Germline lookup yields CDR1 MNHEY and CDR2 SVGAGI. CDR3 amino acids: CASSPGADHQPQHF. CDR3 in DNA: TGTGCCAGCAGCCCAGGGGCGGACCATCAGCCCCAGCATTTT.

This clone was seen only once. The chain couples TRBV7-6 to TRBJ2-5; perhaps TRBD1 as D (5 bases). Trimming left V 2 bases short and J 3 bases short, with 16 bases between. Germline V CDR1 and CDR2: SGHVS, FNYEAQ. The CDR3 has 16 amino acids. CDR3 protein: CASSLRRWGLEETQYF. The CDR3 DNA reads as TGTGCCAGCAGCTTACGGAGATGGGGCCTCGAAGAGACCCAGTACTTC.

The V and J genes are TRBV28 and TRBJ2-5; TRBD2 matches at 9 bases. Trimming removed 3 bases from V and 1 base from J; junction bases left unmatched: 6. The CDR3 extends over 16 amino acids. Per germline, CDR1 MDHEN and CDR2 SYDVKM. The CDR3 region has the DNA TGTGCCAGCAGTTTCGTTCCTAGCGGGGTCCAAGAGACCCAGTACTTC. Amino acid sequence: CASSFVPSGVQETQYF.

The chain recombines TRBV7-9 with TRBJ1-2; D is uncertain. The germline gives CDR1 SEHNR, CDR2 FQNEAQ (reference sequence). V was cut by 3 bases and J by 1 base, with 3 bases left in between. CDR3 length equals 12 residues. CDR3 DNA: TGTGCCAGCAGCTTCCTTAACTATGGCTACACCTTC. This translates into CASSFLNYGYTF. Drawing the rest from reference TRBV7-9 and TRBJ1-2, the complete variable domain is DTGVSQNPRHKITKRGQNVTFRCDPISEHNRLYWYRQTLGQGPEFLTYFQNEAQLEKSRLLSDRFSAERPKGSFSTLEIQRTEQGDSAMYLCASSFLNYGYTFGSGTRLTVV.